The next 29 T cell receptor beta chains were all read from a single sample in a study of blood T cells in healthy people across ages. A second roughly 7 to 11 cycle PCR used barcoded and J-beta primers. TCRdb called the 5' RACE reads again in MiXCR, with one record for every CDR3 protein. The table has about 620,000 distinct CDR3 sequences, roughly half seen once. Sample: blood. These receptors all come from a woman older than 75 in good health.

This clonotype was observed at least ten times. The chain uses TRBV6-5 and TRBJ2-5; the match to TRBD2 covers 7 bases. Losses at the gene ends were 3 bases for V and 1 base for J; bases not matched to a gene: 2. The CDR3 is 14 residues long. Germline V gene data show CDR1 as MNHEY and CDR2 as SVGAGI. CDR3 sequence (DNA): TGTGCCAGCAGTTATCCGGGGGGCCAAGAGACCCAGTACTTC. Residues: CASSYPGGQETQYF.

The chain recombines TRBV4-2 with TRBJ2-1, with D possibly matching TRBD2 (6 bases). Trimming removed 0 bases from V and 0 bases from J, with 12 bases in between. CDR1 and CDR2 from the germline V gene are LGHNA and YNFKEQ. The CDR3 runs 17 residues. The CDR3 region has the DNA TGTGCCAGCAGCCAAGATCGGCGGGGTAGCTCCTACAATGAGCAGTTCTTC. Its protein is CASSQDRRGSSYNEQFF.

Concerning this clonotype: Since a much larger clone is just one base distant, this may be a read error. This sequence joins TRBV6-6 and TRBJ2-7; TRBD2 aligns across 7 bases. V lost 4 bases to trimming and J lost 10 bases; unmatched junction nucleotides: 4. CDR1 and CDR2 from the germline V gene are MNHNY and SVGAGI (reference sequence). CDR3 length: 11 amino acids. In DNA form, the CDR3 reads TGTGCCAGCAGTTCGACTAGCCTCCAGTACTTC. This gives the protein CASSSTSLQYF.

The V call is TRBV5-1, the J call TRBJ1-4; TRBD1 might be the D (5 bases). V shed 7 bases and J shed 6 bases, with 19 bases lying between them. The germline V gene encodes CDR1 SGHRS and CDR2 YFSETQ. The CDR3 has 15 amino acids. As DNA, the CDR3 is TGCGCCAGCTCCCTGTCGGGGGTTCGGGATGAAAAACTGTTTTTT. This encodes CASSLSGVRDEKLFF.

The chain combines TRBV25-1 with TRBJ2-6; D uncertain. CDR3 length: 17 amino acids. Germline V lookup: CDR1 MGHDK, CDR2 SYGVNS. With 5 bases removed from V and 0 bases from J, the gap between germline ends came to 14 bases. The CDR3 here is CASSFGQMSSGANVLTF. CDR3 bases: TGTGCCAGCAGTTTCGGGCAGATGAGCTCTGGGGCCAACGTCCTGACTTTC.

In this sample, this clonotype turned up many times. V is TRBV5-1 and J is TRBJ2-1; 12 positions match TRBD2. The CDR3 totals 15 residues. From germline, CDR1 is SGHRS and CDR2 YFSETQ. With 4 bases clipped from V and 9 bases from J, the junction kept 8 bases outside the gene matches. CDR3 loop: CASSPGTSGYGEQFF. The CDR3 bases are TGCGCCAGCAGCCCCGGGACTAGCGGGTATGGTGAGCAGTTCTTC.

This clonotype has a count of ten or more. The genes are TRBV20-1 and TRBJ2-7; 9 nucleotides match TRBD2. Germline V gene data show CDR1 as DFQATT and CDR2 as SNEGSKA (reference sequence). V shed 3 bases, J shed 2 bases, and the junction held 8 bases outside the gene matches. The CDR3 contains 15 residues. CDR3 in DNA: TGCAGTGCTAGGGTTCCTAGCGGGATGGCCTACGAGCAGTACTTC. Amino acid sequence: CSARVPSGMAYEQYF.

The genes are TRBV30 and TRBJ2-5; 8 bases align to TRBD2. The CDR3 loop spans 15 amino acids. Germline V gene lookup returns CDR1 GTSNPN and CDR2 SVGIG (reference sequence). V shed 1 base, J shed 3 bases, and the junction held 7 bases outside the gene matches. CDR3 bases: TGTGCCTGGAGTGGACAGAGCGGGAGAAAAGAGACCCAGTACTTC. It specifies CAWSGQSGRKETQYF.

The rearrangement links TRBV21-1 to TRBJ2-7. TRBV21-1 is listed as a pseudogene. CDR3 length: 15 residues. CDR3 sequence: CASSNGSWLSYEQYF. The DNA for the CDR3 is TGTGCCAGCAGCAATGGGTCTTGGCTATCCTACGAGCAGTACTTC.

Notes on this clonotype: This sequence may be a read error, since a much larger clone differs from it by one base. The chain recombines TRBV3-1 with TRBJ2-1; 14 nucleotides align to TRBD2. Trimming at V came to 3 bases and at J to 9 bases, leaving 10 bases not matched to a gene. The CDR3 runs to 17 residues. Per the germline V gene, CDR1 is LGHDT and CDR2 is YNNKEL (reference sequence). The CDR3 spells CASSQWTSGRTSFEQFF. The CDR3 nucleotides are TGTGCCAGCAGCCAGTGGACTAGCGGGAGGACTAGTTTTGAGCAGTTCTTC.

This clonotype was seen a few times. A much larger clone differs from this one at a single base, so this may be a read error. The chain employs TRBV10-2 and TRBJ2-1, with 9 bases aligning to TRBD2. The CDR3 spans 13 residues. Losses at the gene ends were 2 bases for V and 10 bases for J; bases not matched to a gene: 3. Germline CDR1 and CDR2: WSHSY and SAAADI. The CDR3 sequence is CASSEASGTEQFF. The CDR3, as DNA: TGCGCCAGCAGTGAGGCTAGCGGGACCGAGCAGTTCTTC.

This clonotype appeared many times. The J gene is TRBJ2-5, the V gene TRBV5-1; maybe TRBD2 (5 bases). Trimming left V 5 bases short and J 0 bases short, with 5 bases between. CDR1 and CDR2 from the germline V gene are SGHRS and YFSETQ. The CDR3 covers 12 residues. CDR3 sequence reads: CASRRDQETQYF. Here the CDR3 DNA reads TGCGCCAGCAGGCGGGACCAAGAGACCCAGTACTTC.

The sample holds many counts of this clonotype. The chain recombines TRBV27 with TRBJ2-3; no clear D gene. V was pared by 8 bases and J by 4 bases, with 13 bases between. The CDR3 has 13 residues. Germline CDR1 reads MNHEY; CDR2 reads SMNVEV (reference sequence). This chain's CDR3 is CASGLPWADTQYF. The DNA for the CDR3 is TGTGCCAGCGGCCTCCCCTGGGCAGATACGCAGTATTTT.

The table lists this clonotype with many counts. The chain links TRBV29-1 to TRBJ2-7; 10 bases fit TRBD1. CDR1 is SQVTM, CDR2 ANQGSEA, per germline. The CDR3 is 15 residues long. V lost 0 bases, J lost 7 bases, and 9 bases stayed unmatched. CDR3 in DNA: TGCAGCGTTGAAGATGTGGGACAGGGGCCTAGGGAGCAGTACTTC. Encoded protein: CSVEDVGQGPREQYF.

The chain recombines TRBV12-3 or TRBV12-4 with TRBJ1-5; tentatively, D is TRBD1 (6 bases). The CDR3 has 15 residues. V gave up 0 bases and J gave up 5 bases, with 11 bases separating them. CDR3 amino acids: CASSLANYRDQPQHF. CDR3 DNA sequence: TGTGCCAGCAGTTTAGCGAACTACAGGGATCAGCCCCAGCATTTT.

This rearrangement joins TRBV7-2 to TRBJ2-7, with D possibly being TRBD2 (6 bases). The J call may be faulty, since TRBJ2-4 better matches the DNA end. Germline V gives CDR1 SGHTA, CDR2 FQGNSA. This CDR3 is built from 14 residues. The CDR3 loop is CASTQPGERNIQYF. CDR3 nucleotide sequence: TGTGCCAGCACCCAACCGGGAGAGAGAAACATTCAGTACTTC.

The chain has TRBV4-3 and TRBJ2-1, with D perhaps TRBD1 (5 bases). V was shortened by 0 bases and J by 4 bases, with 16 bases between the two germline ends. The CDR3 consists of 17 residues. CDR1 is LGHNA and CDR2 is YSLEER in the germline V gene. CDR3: CASSQDPPQGGYNEQFF. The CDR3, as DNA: TGCGCCAGCAGCCAAGATCCCCCCCAGGGTGGGTACAATGAGCAGTTCTTC.

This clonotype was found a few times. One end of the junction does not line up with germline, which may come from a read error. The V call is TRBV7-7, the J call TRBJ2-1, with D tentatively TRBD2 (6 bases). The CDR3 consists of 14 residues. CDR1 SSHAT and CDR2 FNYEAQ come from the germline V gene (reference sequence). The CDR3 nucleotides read TGTGCTAGCAGCTTCGCCGGGAGCTCCAATGAGCAGTTCTTC. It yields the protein CASSFAGSSNEQFF.

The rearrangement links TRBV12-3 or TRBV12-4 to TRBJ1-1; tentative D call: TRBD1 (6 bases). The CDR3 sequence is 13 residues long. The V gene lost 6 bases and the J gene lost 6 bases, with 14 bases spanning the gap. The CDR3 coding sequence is TGTGCCAGCAGCCTGGGGACACCGGCTGAAGCTTTCTTT. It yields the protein CASSLGTPAEAFF.

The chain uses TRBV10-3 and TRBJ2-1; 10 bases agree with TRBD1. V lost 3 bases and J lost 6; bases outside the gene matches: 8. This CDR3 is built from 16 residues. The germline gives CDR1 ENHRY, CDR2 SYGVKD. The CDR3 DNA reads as TGTGCCATCAGTGACCCCCCCCGGGACAGGGGCAATGAGCAGTTCTTC. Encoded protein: CAISDPPRDRGNEQFF.

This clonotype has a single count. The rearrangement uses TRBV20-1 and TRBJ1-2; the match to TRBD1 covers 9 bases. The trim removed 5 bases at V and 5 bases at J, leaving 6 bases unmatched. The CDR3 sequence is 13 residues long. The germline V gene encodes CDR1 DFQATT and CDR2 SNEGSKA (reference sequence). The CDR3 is CSAGQGRGYGYTF. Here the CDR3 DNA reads TGCAGTGCTGGACAGGGGCGGGGGTATGGCTACACCTTC.

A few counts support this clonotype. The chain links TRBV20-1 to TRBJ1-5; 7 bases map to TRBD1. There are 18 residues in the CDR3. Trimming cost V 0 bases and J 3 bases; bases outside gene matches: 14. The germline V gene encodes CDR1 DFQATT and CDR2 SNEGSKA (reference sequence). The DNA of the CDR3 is TGCAGTGCTAGAGATTCCTCCGTTCCGACAGGGTACAATCAGCCCCAGCATTTT. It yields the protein CSARDSSVPTGYNQPQHF.

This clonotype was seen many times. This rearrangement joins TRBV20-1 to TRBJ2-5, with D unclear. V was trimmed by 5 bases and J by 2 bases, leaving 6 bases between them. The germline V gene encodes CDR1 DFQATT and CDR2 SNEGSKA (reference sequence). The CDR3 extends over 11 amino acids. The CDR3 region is CSAYSQETQYF. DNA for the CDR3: TGCAGTGCTTACAGTCAAGAGACCCAGTACTTC.

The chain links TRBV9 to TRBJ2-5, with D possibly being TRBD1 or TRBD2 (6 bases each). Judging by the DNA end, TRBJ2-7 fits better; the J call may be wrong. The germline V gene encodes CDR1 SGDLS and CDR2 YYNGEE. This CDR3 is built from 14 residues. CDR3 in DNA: TGTGCCAGCAGCGTAGAACTAGGGGGGAGCGAGCAGTACTTC. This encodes CASSVELGGSEQYF.

This CDR3 reads CSVEGVQGDNEQFF. DNA of the CDR3: TGCAGCGTTGAAGGGGTCCAGGGCGACAATGAGCAGTTCTTC. The J gene is TRBJ2-1, the V gene TRBV29-1; D may be TRBD1 (5 bases). Trimming removed 1 base at V and 5 bases at J, with 12 bases between. In germline, CDR1 is SQVTM, CDR2 ANQGSEA. This CDR3 comprises 14 residues.

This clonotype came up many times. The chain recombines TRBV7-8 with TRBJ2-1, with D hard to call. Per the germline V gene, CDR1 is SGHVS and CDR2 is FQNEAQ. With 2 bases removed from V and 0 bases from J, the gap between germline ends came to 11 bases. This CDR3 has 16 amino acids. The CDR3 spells CASSLTSFPSYNEQFF. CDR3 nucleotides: TGTGCCAGCAGCTTAACCTCCTTCCCCTCCTACAATGAGCAGTTCTTC.

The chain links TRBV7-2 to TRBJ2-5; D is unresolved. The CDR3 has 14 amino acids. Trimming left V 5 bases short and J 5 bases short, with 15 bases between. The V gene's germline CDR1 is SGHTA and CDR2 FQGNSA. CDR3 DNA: TGTGCCAGCAGCGTGTTTTTCACAACTGAGACCCAGTACTTC. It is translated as CASSVFFTTETQYF.

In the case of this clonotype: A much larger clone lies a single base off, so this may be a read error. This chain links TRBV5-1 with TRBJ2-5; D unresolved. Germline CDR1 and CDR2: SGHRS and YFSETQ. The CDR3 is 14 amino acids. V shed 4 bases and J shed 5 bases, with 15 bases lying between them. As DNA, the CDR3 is TGCGCCAGCAGCGGGATCACCCTTGAGGAGACCCAGTACTTC. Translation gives CASSGITLEETQYF.

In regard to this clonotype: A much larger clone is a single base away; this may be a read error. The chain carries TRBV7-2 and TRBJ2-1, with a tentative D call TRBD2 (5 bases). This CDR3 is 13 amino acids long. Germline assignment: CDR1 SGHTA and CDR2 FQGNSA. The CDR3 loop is CVSSSGLNNEQFF. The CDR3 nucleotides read TGTGTCAGCAGCTCAGGACTGAACAATGAGCAGTTCTTC.